The rows below give T cell receptor beta chains drawn from one sample of a study of cytomegalovirus exposure and HLA in healthy donors. Generated by immunoSEQ multiplex PCR, the TCRdb table keeps only in-frame clones and is missing some. The sample records 130,000 or so clones, approximately 80% being singletons. The sequencing sample was made of PBMCs. The receptors originated from a female donor in good health and CMV-seronegative. CDR3s include the opening cysteine and the closing phenylalanine or tryptophan. The order of the fields is V gene, J gene, D gene, clone size, CDR3 protein, CDR3 DNA. D genes are given only for firm matches. Size is stated for part of the rows, as once, few or many counts, or as a class when the clone is expanded.

>TRBV5-1|TRBJ2-5|.|once
CASNRQGRGQETQYF
TGCGCCAGCAACCGACAGGGACGGGGGCAAGAGACCCAGTACTTC
>TRBV28|TRBJ2-3|TRBD2|.
CASSFTSGRDTQYF
TGTGCCAGCAGTTTTACTAGCGGAAGAGATACGCAGTATTTT
>TRBV11-3|TRBJ2-1|TRBD2|.
CASSPSGAGRGEQFF
TGTGCCAGCAGTCCTAGCGGGGCGGGGAGGGGAGAGCAGTTCTTC
>TRBV19|TRBJ2-2|.|.
CASSTGGELFF
TGTGCCAGTAGTACCGGCGGGGAGCTGTTTTTT
>TRBV15|TRBJ2-1|.|.
CATSKSLSSYNEQFF
TGTGCCACCAGCAAATCCCTAAGCTCCTACAATGAGCAGTTCTTC
>TRBV9|TRBJ1-3|.|.
CASSVEGARSGNTIYF
TGTGCCAGCAGCGTAGAAGGGGCTCGCTCTGGAAACACCATATATTTT
>TRBV25-1|TRBJ2-7|TRBD1|.
CASSDPGTVREQYF
TGTGCCAGCAGTGACCCCGGGACAGTACGCGAGCAGTACTTC
>TRBV28|TRBJ2-7|.|.
CASSRHGYEQYF
TGTGCCAGCAGCCGACATGGTTACGAGCAGTACTTC
>TRBV28|TRBJ2-5|.|.
CASSLSEGGYQETQYF
TGTGCCAGCAGTTTAAGCGAGGGGGGGTACCAAGAGACCCAGTACTTC
>TRBV18|TRBJ1-1|.|.
CASSPLERNTEAFF
TGTGCCAGCTCACCTCTAGAAAGGAACACTGAAGCTTTCTTT
>TRBV9|TRBJ2-3|TRBD2|once
CASSVVGGSDTQYF
TGTGCCAGCAGCGTAGTTGGCGGGAGTGATACGCAGTATTTT
>TRBV5-4|TRBJ2-7|TRBD1|.
CASSLEPGGEQYF
TGTGCCAGCAGCTTGGAGCCAGGGGGCGAGCAGTACTTC
>TRBV28|TRBJ2-7|TRBD1|.
CASSLGDRGGEQYF
TGTGCCAGCAGTTTAGGAGACAGGGGAGGCGAGCAGTACTTC
>TRBV30|TRBJ1-1|.|.
CAWSVYGDWTEAFF
TGTGCCTGGAGTGTGTACGGGGATTGGACTGAAGCTTTCTTT
>TRBV28|TRBJ2-7|.|once
CASSLPGDYEQYF
TGTGCCAGCAGTTTGCCGGGAGACTACGAGCAGTACTTC
>TRBV7-9|TRBJ2-1|.|.
CASSLDTAVEQFF
TGTGCCAGCAGCTTAGATACTGCTGTTGAGCAGTTCTTC
>TRBV4-1|TRBJ1-2|.|.
CASSQGSSSGGRGYTF
TGCGCCAGCAGCCAAGGGAGCTCGTCGGGAGGCCGGGGCTACACCTTC
>TRBV9|TRBJ1-1|TRBD1|.
CASSVRDRGPEAFF
TGTGCCAGCAGCGTAAGGGACAGGGGCCCTGAAGCTTTCTTT
>TRBV5-8|TRBJ2-1|TRBD2|.
CASSSGTSIYNEQFF
TGTGCCAGCAGCTCCGGGACTAGCATCTACAATGAGCAGTTCTTC
>TRBV2|TRBJ1-4|.|.
CASSGGGNEKLFF
TGTGCCAGCAGCGGGGGGGGGAATGAAAAACTGTTTTTT
>TRBV28|TRBJ2-2|TRBD1|.
CASSLWGQGNTGELFF
TGTGCCAGCAGTTTATGGGGACAGGGTAACACCGGGGAGCTGTTTTTT
>TRBV28|TRBJ2-3|TRBD2|.
CASSLFAAGGRDTQYF
TGTGCCAGCAGTTTATTCGCGGCGGGAGGAAGAGATACGCAGTATTTT
>TRBV28|TRBJ1-2|.|.
CASSPQGIYGYTF
TGTGCCAGCAGTCCACAGGGAATCTATGGCTACACCTTC
>TRBV28|TRBJ1-2|.|.
CASSLLATANYGYTF
TGTGCCAGCAGTTTACTGGCGACAGCGAACTATGGCTACACCTTC
>TRBV4-1|TRBJ2-2|TRBD2|.
CASSRGLAGATGELFF
TGCGCCAGCAGCCGAGGACTAGCGGGAGCCACCGGGGAGCTGTTTTTT
>TRBV19|TRBJ1-1|.|.
CASRRTADDTEAFF
TGTGCCAGTAGAAGGACAGCCGACGACACTGAAGCTTTCTTT